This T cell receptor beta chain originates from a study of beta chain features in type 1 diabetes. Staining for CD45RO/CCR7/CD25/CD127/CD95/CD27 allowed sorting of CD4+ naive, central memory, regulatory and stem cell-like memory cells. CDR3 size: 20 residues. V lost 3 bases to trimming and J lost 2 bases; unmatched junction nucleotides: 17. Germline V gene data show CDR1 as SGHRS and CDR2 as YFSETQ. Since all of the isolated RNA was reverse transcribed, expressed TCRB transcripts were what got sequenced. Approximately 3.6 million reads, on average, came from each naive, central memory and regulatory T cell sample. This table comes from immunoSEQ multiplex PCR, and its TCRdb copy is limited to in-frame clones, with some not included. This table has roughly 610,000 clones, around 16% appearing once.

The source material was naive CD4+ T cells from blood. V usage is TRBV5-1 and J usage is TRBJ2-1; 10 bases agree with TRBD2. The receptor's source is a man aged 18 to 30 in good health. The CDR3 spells CASSWGLAPNLKGAYNEQFF. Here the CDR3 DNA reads TGCGCCAGCAGCTGGGGACTAGCGCCTAACCTTAAGGGGGCCTACAATGAGCAGTTCTTC.